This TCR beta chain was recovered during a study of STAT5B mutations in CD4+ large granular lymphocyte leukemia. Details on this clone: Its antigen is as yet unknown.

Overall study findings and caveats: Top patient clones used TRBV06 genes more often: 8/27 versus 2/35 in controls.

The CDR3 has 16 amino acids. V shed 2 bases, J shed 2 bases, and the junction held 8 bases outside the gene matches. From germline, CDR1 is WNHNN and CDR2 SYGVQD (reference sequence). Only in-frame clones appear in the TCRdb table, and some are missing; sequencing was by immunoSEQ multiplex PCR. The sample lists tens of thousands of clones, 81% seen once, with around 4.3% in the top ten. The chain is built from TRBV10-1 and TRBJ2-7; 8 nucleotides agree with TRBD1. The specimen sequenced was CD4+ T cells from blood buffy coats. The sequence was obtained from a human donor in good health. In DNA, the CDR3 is TGCGCCAGCAGTGAGATGGCGACAGGGGTTCCCTACGAGCAGTACTTC. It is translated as CASSEMATGVPYEQYF.